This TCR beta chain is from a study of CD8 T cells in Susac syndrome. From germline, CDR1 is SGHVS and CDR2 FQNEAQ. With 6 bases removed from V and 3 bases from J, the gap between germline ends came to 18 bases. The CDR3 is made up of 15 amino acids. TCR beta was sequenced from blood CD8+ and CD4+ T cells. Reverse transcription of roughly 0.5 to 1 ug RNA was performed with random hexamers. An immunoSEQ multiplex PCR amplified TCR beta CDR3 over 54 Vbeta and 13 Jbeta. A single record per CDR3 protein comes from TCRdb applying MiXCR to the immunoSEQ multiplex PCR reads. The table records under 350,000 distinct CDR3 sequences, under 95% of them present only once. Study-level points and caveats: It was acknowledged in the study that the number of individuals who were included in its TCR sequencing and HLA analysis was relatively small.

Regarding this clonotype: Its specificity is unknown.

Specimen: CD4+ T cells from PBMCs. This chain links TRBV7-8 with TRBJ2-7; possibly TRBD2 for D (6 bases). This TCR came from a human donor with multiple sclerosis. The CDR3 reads CASRPNLGGYYEQYF. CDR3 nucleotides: TGTGCCAGCAGGCCCAACCTAGGAGGGTACTACGAGCAGTACTTC.